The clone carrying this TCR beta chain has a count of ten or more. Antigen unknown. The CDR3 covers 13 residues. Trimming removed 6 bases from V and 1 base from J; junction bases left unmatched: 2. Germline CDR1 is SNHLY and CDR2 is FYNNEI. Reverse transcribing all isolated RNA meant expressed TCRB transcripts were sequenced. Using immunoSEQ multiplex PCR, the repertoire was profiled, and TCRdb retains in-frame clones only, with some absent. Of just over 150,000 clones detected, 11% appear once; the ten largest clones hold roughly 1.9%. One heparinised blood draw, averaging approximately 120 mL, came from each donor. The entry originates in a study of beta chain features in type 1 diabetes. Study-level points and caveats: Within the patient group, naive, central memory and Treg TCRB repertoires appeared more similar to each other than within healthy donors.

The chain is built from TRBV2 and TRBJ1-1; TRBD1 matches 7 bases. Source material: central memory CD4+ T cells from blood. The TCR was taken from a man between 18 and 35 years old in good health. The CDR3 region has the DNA TGTGCCAGCAGAGGGGGCGGGAACACTGAAGCTTTCTTT. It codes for CASRGGGNTEAFF. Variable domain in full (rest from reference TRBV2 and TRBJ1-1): EPEVTQTPSHQVTQMGQEVILRCVPISNHLYFYWYRQILGQKVEFLVSFYNNEISEKSEIFDDQFSVERPDGSNFTLKIRSTKLEDSAMYFCASRGGGNTEAFFGQGTRLTVV.